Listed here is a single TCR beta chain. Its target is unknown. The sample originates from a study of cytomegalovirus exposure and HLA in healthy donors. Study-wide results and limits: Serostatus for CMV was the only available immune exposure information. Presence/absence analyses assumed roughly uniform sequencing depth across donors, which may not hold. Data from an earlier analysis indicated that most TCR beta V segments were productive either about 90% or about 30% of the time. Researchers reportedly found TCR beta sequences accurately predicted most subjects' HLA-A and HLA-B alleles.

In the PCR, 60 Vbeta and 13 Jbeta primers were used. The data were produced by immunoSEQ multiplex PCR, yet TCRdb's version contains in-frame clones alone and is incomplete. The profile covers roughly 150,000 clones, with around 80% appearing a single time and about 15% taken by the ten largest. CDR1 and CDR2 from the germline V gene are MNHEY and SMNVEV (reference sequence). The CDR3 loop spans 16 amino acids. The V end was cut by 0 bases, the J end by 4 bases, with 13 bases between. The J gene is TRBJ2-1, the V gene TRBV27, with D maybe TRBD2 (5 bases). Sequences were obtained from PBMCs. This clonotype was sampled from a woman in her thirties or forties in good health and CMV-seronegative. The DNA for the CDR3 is TGTGCCAGCAGTTTATCGGGCCTAGCTCCGTACAATGAGCAGTTCTTC. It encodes CASSLSGLAPYNEQFF.